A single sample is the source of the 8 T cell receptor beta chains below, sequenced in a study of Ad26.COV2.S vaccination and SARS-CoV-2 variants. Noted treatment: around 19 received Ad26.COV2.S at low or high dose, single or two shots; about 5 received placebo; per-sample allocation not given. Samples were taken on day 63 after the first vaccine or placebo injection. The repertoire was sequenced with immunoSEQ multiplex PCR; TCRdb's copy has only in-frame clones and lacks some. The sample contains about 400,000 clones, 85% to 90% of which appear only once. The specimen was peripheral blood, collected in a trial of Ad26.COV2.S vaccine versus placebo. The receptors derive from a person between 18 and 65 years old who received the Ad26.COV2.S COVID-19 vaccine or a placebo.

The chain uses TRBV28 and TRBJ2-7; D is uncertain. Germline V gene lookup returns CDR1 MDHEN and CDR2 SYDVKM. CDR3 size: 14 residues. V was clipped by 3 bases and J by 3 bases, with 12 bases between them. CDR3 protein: CASSFPHGFYEQYF. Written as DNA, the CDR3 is TGTGCCAGCAGTTTCCCTCATGGATTCTACGAGCAGTACTTC.

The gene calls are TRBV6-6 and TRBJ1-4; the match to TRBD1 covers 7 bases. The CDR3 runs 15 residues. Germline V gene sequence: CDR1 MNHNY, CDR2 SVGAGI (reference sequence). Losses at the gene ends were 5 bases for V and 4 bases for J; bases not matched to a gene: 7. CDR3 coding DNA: TGTGCCAGCAGTCCATACAGGGGTTATAATGAAAAACTGTTTTTT. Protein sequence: CASSPYRGYNEKLFF.

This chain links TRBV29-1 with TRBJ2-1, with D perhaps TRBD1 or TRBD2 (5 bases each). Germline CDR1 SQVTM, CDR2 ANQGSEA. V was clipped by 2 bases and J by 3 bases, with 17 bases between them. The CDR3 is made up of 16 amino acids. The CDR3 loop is CSVEIVGTRYYNEQFF. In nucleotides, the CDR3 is TGCAGCGTTGAAATTGTAGGGACCCGTTACTACAATGAGCAGTTCTTC.

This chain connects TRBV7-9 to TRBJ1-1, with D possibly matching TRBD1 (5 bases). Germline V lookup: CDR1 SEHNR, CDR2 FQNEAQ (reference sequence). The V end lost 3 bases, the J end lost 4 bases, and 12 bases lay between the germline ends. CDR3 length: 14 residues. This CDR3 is CASSFQGLGTEAFF. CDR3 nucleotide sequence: TGTGCCAGCAGCTTCCAGGGTCTAGGCACTGAAGCTTTCTTT.

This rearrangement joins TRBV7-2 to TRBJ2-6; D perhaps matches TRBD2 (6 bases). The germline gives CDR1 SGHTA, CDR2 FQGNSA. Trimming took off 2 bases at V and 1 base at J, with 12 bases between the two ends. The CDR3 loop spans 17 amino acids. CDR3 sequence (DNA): TGTGCCAGCAGCTTATCGCCGGGGAGGTCTGGGGCCAACGTCCTGACTTTC. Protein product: CASSLSPGRSGANVLTF. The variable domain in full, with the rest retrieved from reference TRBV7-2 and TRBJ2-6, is GAGVSQSPSNKVTEKGKDVELRCDPISGHTALYWYRQSLGQGLEFLIYFQGNSAPDKSGLPSDRFSAERTGGSVSTLTIQRTQQEDSAVYLCASSLSPGRSGANVLTFGAGSRLTVL.

The chain's CDR3 is CASSYSSWTDGDEQYF. The CDR3 DNA follows: TGTGCCAGCAGTTACTCGAGTTGGACAGACGGCGACGAGCAGTACTTC. V and J are TRBV6-2 or TRBV6-3 and TRBJ2-7; D is perhaps TRBD1 (6 bases). V was shortened by 0 bases and J by 5 bases, with 17 bases between the two germline ends. The CDR3 has 16 amino acids. CDR1 is MNHEY and CDR2 is SVGEGT in the germline V gene.

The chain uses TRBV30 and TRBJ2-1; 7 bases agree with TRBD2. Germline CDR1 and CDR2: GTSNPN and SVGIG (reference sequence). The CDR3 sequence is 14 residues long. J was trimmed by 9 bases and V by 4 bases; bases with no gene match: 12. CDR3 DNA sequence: TGTGCCTGGAAAAGGACTAGTTCGTCAAGTGAGCAGTTCTTC. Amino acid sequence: CAWKRTSSSSEQFF.

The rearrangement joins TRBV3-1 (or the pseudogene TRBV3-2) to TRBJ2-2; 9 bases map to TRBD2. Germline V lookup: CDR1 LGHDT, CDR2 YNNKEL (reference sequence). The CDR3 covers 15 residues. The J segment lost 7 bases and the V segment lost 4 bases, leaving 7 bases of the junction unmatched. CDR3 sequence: CASSPVRGGIGELFF. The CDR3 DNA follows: TGTGCCAGCAGCCCCGTGCGGGGGGGTATCGGGGAGCTGTTTTTT.